The TCR beta chain under discussion was sequenced for a study of cytomegalovirus exposure and HLA in healthy donors. The study's findings and limits: It was confirmed in vitro that three of the CMV-associated chains were specific for CMV antigens.

In regard to this clone: Its antigen is unknown.

Deletions cut 2 bases from V and 1 base from J, with 19 bases between. CDR3 length equals 18 residues. Germline loops: CDR1 SGHDT, CDR2 YYEEEE. The assay was immunoSEQ multiplex PCR, and TCRdb's table has in-frame clones only and misses some. The sample lists fewer than 200,000 clones; nearly 90% were seen once. The TCR was taken from a man younger than 35 in good health and CMV-seropositive. The sequenced material came from PBMCs. This chain links TRBV5-6 with TRBJ2-1, with TRBD2 as a possible D gene (5 bases). Written as DNA, the CDR3 is TGTGCCAGCAGCTTTAGCTTCGGGAACGGAATTTCCTACAATGAGCAGTTCTTC. It is translated as CASSFSFGNGISYNEQFF.